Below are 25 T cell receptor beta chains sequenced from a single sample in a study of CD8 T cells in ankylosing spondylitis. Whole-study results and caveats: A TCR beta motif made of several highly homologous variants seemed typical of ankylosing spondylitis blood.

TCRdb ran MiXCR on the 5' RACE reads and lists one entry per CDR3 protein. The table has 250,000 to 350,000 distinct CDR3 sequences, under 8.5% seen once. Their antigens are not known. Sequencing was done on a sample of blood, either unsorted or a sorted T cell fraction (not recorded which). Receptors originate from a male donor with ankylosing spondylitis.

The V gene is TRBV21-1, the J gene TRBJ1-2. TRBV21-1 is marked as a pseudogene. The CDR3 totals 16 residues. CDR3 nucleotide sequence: TGTGCCAGCAGCAGGGAAGGGGAGGGGCCGGACTATGGCTACACCTTC. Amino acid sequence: CASSREGEGPDYGYTF.

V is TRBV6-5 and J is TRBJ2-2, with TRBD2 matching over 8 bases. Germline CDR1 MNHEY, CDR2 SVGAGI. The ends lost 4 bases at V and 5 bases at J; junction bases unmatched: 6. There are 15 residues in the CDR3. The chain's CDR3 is CASSSAGRGTGELFF. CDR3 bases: TGTGCCAGCAGTTCCGCCGGGAGGGGTACCGGGGAGCTGTTTTTT.

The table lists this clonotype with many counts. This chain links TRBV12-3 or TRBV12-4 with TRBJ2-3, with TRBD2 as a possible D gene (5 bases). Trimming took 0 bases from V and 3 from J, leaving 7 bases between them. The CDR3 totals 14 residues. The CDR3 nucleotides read TGTGCCAGCAGTTTAGCGGGAGAAACAGATACGCAGTATTTT. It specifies CASSLAGETDTQYF.

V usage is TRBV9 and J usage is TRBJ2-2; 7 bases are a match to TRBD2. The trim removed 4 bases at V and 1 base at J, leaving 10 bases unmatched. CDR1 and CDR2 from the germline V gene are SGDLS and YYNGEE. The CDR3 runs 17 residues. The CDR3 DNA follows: TGTGCCAGCAGCACCCGTCCGGGGGGAGGGAACACCGGGGAGCTGTTTTTT. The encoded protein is CASSTRPGGGNTGELFF. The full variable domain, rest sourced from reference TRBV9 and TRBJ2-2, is DSGVTQTPKHLITATGQRVTLRCSPRSGDLSVYWYQQSLDQGLQFLIQYYNGEERAKGNILERFSAQQFPDLHSELNLSSLELGDSALYFCASSTRPGGGNTGELFFGEGSRLTVL.

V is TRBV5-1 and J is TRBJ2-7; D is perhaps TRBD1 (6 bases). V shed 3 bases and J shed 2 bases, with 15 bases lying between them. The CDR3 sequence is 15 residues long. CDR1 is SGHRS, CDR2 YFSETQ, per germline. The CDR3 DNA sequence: TGCGCCAGCAGCTCGGAGACAGGCAGGCCCTACGAGCAGTACTTC. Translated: CASSSETGRPYEQYF.

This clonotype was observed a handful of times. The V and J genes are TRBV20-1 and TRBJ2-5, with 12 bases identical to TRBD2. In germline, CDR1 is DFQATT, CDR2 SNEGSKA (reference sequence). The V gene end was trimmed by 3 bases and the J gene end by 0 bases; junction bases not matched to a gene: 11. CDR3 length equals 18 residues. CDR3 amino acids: CSARGPRTSGKHQETQYF. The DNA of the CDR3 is TGCAGTGCTAGGGGCCCCCGGACTAGCGGGAAACACCAAGAGACCCAGTACTTC.

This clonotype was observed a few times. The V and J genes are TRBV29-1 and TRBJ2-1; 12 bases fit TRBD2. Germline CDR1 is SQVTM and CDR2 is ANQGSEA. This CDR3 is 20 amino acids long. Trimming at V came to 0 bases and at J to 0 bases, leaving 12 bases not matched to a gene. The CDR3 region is CSVEEGGTSGLYSSYNEQFF. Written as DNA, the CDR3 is TGCAGCGTTGAAGAAGGCGGGACTAGCGGGTTATACAGCTCCTACAATGAGCAGTTCTTC.

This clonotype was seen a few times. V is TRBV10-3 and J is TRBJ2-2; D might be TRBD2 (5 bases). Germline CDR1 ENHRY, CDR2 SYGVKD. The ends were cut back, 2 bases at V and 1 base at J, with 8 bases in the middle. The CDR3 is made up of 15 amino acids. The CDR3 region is CAISEGLKNTGELFF. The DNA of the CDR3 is TGTGCCATCAGTGAGGGACTGAAGAACACCGGGGAGCTGTTTTTT.

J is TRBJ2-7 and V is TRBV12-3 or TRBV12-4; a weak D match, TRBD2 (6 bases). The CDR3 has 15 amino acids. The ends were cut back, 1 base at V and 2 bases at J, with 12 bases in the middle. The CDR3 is CASSLVGGGTYEQYF. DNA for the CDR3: TGTGCCAGCAGTTTAGTCGGGGGAGGTACCTACGAGCAGTACTTC.

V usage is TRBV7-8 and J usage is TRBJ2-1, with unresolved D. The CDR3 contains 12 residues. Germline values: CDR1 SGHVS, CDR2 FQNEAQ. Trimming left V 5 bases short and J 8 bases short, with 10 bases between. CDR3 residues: CASSHAADEQFF. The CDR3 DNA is TGTGCCAGCAGCCACGCGGCCGATGAGCAGTTCTTC.

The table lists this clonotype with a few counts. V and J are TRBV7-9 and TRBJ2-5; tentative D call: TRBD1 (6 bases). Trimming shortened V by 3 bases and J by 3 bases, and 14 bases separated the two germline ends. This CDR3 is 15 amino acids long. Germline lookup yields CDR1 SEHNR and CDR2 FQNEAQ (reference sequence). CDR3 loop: CASSLGHKGEETQYF. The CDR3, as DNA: TGTGCCAGCAGCTTGGGACATAAGGGGGAAGAGACCCAGTACTTC.

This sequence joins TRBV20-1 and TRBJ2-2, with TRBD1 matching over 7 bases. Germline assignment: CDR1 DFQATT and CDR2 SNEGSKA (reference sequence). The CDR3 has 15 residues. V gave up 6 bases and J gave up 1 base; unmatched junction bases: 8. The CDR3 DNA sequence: TGCAGTGCCAGGACAGGAATGGGGAACACCGGGGAGCTGTTTTTT. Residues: CSARTGMGNTGELFF.

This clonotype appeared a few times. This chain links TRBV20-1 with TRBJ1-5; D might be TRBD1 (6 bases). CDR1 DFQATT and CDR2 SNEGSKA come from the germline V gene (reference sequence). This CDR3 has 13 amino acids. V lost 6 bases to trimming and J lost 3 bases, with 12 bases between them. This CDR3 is CSAWQGLNQPQHF. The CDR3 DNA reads TGCAGTGCGTGGCAGGGGCTCAATCAGCCCCAGCATTTT.

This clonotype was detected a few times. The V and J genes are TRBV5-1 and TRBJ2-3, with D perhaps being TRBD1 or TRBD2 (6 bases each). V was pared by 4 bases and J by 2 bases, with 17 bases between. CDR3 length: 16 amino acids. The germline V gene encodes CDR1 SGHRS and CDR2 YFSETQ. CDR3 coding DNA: TGCGCCAGCAGCCACAACCTAGGGGGGACCACAGATACGCAGTATTTT. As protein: CASSHNLGGTTDTQYF.

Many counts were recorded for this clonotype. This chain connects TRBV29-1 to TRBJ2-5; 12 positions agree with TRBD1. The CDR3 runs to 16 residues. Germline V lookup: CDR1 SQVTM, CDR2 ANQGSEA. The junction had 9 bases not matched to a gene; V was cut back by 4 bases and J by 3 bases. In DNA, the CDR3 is TGCAGCGTTGGGGGACGGGACAGGGGGCAGAAAGAGACCCAGTACTTC. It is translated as CSVGGRDRGQKETQYF.

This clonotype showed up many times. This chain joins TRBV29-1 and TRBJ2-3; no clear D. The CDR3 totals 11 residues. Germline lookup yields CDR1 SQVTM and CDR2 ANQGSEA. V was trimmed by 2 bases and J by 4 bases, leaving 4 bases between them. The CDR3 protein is CSVEPADTQYF. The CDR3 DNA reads TGCAGCGTTGAACCCGCAGATACGCAGTATTTT.

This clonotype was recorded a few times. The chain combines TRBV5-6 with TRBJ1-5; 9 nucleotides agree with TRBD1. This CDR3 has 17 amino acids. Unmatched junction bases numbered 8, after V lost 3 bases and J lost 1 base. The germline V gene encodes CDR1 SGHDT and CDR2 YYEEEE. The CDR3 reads CASSSGQGVRSNQPQHF. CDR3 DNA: TGTGCCAGCAGCTCGGGACAGGGCGTAAGGAGCAATCAGCCCCAGCATTTT.

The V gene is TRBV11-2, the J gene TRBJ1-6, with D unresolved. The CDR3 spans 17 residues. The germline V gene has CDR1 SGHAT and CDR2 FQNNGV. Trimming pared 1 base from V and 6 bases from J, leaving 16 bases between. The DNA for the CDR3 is TGTGCCAGCAGCTTAGTGACCATTGGGCGGCTTAATTCACCCCTCCACTTT. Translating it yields CASSLVTIGRLNSPLHF.

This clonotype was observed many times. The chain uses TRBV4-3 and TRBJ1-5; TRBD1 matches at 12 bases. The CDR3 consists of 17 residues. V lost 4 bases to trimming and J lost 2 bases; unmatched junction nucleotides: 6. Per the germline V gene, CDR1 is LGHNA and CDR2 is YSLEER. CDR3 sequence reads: CASSRGTGGDGNQPQHF. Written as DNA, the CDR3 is TGCGCCAGCAGCCGTGGGACAGGGGGCGACGGCAATCAGCCCCAGCATTTT.

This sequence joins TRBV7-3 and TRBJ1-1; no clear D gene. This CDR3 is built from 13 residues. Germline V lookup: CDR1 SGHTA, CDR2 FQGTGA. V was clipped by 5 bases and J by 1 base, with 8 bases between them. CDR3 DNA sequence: TGTGCCAGCAGCCCCGGGAAGAACACTGAAGCTTTCTTT. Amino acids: CASSPGKNTEAFF.

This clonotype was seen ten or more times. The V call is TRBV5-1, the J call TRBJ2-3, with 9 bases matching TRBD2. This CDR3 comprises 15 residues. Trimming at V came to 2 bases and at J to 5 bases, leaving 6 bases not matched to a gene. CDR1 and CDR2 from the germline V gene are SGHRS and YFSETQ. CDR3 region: CASSFGGRAIDTQYF. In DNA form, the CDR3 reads TGCGCCAGCAGCTTTGGCGGGAGGGCCATAGATACGCAGTATTTT.

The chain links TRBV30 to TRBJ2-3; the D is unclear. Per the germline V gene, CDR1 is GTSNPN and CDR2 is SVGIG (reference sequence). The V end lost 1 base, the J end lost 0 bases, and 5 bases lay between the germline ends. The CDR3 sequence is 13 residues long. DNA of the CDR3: TGTGCCTGGAGTGCCCGAAGCACAGATACGCAGTATTTT. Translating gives CAWSARSTDTQYF.

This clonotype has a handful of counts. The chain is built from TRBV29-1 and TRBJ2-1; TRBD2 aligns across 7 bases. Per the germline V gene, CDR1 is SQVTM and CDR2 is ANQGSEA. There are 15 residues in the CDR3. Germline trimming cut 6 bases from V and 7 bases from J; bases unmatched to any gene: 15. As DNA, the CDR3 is TGCAGCGTCGGGCCCCGACTAGCACAGAGAAATGAGCAGTTCTTC. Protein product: CSVGPRLAQRNEQFF.

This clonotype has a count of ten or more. CDR3 residues: CASSLEGDTTNEKLFF. As DNA, the CDR3 is TGCGCCAGCAGCTTGGAAGGGGATACAACTAATGAAAAACTGTTTTTT. The chain employs TRBV5-1 and TRBJ1-4; a weak D match, TRBD1 (5 bases). Trimming removed 0 bases from V and 0 bases from J, with 9 bases in between. This CDR3 is built from 16 residues. Per germline, CDR1 SGHRS and CDR2 YFSETQ.

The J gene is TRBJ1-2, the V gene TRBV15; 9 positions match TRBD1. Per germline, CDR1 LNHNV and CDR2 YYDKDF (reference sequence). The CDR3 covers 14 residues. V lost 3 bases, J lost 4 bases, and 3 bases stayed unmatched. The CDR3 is CATSRDRGLYGYTF. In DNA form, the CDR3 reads TGTGCCACCAGCAGGGACAGGGGCCTCTATGGCTACACCTTC.